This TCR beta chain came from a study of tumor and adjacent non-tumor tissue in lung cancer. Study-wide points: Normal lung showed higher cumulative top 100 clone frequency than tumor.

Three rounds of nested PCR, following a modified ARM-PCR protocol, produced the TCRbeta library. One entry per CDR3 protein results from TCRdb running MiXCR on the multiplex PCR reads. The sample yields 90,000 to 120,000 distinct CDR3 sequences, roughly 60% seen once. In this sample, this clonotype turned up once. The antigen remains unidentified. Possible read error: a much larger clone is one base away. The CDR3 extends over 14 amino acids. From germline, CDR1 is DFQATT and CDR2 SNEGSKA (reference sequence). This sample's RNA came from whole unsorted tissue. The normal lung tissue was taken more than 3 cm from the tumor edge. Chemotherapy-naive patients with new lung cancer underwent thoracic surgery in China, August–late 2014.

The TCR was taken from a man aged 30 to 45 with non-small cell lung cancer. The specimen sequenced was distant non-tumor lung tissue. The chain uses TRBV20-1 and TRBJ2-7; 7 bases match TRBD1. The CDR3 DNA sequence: TGCAGTGCTAGAGGCCGGGACAGCTCCTGCGAGCAGTACTTC. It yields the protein CSARGRDSSCEQYF.